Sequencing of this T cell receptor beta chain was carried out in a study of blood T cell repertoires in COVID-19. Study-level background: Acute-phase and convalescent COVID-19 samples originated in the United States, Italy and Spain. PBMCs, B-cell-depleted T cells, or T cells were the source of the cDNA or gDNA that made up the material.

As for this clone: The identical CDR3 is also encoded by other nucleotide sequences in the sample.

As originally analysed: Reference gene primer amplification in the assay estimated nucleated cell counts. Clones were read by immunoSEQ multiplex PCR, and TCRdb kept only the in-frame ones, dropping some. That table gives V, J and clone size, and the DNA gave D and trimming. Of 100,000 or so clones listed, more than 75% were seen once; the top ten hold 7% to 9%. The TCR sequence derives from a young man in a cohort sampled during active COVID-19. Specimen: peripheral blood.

CDR3: CASSPDGRYNEQFF. The CDR3 DNA follows: TGTGCCAGCAGCCCGGACGGGAGGTACAATGAGCAGTTCTTC. The genes are TRBV5-4 and TRBJ2-1, with TRBD2 identical over 7 bases. Germline assignment: CDR1 SGHNT and CDR2 YYREEE (reference sequence). CDR3 length equals 14 residues. The V gene end was trimmed by 4 bases and the J gene end by 4 bases; junction bases not matched to a gene: 5.